Detailed here is one TCR beta chain. Its target antigen remains unknown. Per-base quality was not reported, and no clone a single base away is much larger than it. Participants were included only if at least one PBMC sample before ART initiation and at least two post-ART samples were available. All participants with HIV were treated in the United States of America. Before DNA extraction, cryopreserved samples of roughly 0.95-10 million PBMC were thawed and washed. At the time of the earliest PBMC sample, participants with HIV were aged between roughly 20 and 60 years. PBMC samples were contributed by each participant from 1-4 timepoints before ART initiation and 2-8 timepoints after ART initiation, with a median of 7 samples. For every participant, serial HIV viral load, CD4+ T-cell count, ART history and demographic data were obtained. Genomic DNA was extracted from unsorted PBMC with a Qiagen kit on a QIAcube, with processing performed in batches of 12 samples.

This entry comes from a study of long-term antiretroviral therapy in people with HIV (dated by TCRdb to between 2021 and 2023). The study in broad terms: Collection of the earliest samples took place about a decade ahead of the 2015 WHO recommendation for immediate ART, at a time when ART was typically delayed until CD4 counts fell. Whether ART initiation and durable HIV suppression were associated with changes in peripheral blood TRB repertoire composition and diversity was tested in a retrospective serial study. A total of 192 cryopreserved PBMC samples were contributed to the cohort by 30 adults with confirmed HIV infection, with samples collected serially over a mean of 6 years (range 1-12). About 40% of the roughly 30 participants with HIV were female. No cross-contamination during QIAcube processing turned up in test extractions that ran a monoclonal T-cell line alongside around 32 polyclonal samples. The investigation overall reported the following: Limited PBMC availability meant only the TCR beta chain was sequenced, without alpha chain pairing. Expanded TRB clones identified before ART initiation dominated the repertoire at all time points, although this dominance fluctuated and declined in many PLHIV after ART. ART initiation was associated with a significant increase in TRB diversity, but diversity stayed significantly below transplant donor controls even after long-term ART. No data were available on ART adherence, viral resistance or therapy changes, limiting inferences about post-ART repertoire changes. The samples span the years 2004 to 2017, and the ART regimens used may be less effective than current regimens. Narrower CDR3 length ranges were observed in HIV repertoires than in controls, and an antigen-experienced repertoire with only a slight naive shift after ART was suggested by the network structure. Because cell numbers in pre-ART samples were limited, unsorted PBMC were profiled instead of sorted CD4+ and CD8+ T cells.

Sequencing of the TRB variable region was done with the immunoSEQ hsTCRB v3.0 assay at survey level resolution. TRB sequencing targeted a depth of 40,000-50,000 T-cell genomes per sample. TRB libraries were pooled and sequenced on an Illumina MiSeq using a v3 150-cycle kit. The original pipeline was this. Repertoire analysis ran in R within a reproducible Nextflow workflow covering QC, data transformation and analysis. LymphoSeq2, an R package for AIRR-Seq data exploration, was used to implement custom analyses. A handful of samples that yielded fewer than 5000 total TRB sequences were excluded, so that under 200 HIV repertoires were analyzed. Among the approximately 180 HIV repertoires that were kept, some 61 were collected before ART initiation and 120 to 140 were collected after ART initiation. Repertoires were downsampled to 5000 TRB nucleotide sequences, and summary statistics were averaged over 100 downsampling iterations. Only TRB sequences with CDR3 regions of at least seven amino acids were retained for analysis. A Shannon entropy-derived clonality score and the Gini coefficient were used to measure diversity. In the repertoire networks, any two of the top 5000 CDR3 amino acid sequences were connected whenever the two sequences differed by an edit distance of one. GLIPH2 predicted antigen specificity groups and MHC restriction for TRB CDR3 amino acid sequences. Known CMV, EBV, HIV or tissue antigen associations were flagged by matching CDR3 amino acid sequences against VDJdb and McPAS-TCR. Pre-ART, post-ART and control groups were compared with Wilcoxon signed-rank tests and Holm-Bonferroni correction. What TCRdb holds here is the immuneACCESS table cut down to in-frame rearrangements. Part of the clones is not present; checked against another copy, under half of the missing clones reflect an unresolved V gene, and the others are unexplained. The V and J calls and clone size were taken over from that table, and D and trimming were inferred from the DNA. The sample data list more than 15,000 clones, and roughly 80% of these were observed just once. Of the sample, approximately 10% is held by the ten largest clones.

In the germline V gene (reference sequence), CDR1 corresponds to MNHNY and CDR2 to SVGAGI. Including the terminal cysteine and phenylalanine, the CDR3 comprises 16 residues. Only the CDR3 region is kept as DNA, spanning 48 bases read in frame from base 1. The junction carries 17 bases between V and J, which are trimmed by 2 bases and 4 bases respectively. The sequence was obtained from a man younger than 35 with HIV. Here the chain combines TRBV6-6 and TRBJ2-5, and perhaps TRBD1 as D gene, on 6 matching bases. Specimen: unsorted PBMCs, collected 0.5 years before starting antiretroviral therapy. CDR3 loop: CASSYPGQPGRETQYF. At the DNA level, the sequence is TGTGCCAGCAGTTACCCCGGACAGCCAGGGCGAGAGACCCAGTACTTC.